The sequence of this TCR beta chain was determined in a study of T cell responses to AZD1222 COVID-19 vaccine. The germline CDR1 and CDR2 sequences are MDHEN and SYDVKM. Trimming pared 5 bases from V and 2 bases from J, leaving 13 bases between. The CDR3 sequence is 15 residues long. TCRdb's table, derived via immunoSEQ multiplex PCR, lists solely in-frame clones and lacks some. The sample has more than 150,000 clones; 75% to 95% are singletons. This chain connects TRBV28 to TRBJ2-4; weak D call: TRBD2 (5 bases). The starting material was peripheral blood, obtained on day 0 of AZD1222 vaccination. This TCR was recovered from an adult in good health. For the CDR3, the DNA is TGTGCCAGCAGTGGACGGGAATCGACCAAAAACATTCAGTACTTC. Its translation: CASSGRESTKNIQYF.